The 26 T cell receptor beta chains below come from one sample, sequenced in a study of post-analysis software for immune sequencing data. Whole-study results and caveats: Among roughly five TRBV segments more frequent in patients than controls were TRBV5-6, TRBV5-1 and TRBV20-1.

Each TCR beta cDNA library carried unique molecular identifiers. Via MiXCR, TCRdb re-called the PCR reads, giving one row per CDR3 protein. The repertoire holds 250,000 to 300,000 distinct CDR3 sequences, with 36% as singletons. Their cognate antigens are unknown. Specimen: blood. These receptors were obtained from a girl between 10 and 17 years old with multiple sclerosis.

This clonotype was observed a handful of times. One end of the junction fails to match germline, which may point to a read error. The chain is built from TRBV5-1 and TRBJ1-6, with 10 positions matching TRBD1. Germline V gives CDR1 SGHRS, CDR2 YFSETQ. There are 16 residues in the CDR3. DNA of the CDR3: TGCGCCAGCAGCTCGGACAGGGGGGCGCGTAATTCACCCCCCCACTTT. This codes for CASSSDRGARNSPPHF. The whole variable domain, remainder taken from reference TRBV5-1 and TRBJ1-6, is KAGVTQTPRYLIKTRGQQVTLSCSPISGHRSVSWYQQTPGQGLQFLFEYFSETQRNKGNFPGRFSGRQFSNSRSEMNVSTLELGDSALYLCASSSDRGARNSPPHFGNGTRLTVT.

This clonotype has more than one count but fewer than ten. A much larger clone sits a single nucleotide away, making a read error possible. The chain joins TRBV5-1 to TRBJ1-1, with D possibly being TRBD1 (5 bases). Germline V gene lookup returns CDR1 SGHRS and CDR2 YFSETQ. This CDR3 comprises 15 residues. CDR3 sequence reads: CASGLDSGGSTEAFF. For the CDR3, the DNA is TGCGCCAGCGGCTTGGATTCCGGGGGGAGCACTGAAGCTTTCTTT.

The chain couples TRBV19 to TRBJ1-2; D remains ambiguous. V lost 4 bases and J 4 bases, leaving 13 bases between the germline ends. Germline V gene sequence: CDR1 LNHDA, CDR2 SQIVND (reference sequence). The CDR3 covers 14 residues. CDR3 protein: CASSKDSPVYGYTF. The CDR3, as DNA: TGTGCCAGTAGTAAGGACTCCCCGGTCTATGGCTACACCTTC.

Many counts were recorded for this clonotype. The chain employs TRBV11-2 and TRBJ2-6; D not resolved. The germline gives CDR1 SGHAT, CDR2 FQNNGV. The CDR3 extends over 15 amino acids. Trimming took off 3 bases at V and 1 base at J, with 7 bases between the two ends. For the CDR3, the DNA is TGTGCCAGCAGCTTTCGTCCTTCTGGGGCCAACGTCCTGACTTTC. This gives the protein CASSFRPSGANVLTF.

In the case of this clonotype: A much larger clone is a single base away; this may be a read error. The J gene is TRBJ1-1, the V gene TRBV27; D not resolved. This CDR3 is 14 amino acids long. V was trimmed by 4 bases and J by 3 bases, leaving 12 bases between them. From germline, CDR1 is MNHEY and CDR2 SMNVEV (reference sequence). This CDR3 is CASSYSNMDTEAFF. CDR3 in DNA: TGTGCCAGCAGTTACAGCAACATGGACACTGAAGCTTTCTTT.

V is TRBV5-1 and J is TRBJ2-1; TRBD1 matches at 9 bases. V was clipped by 4 bases and J by 2 bases; unmatched bases: 1. CDR1 and CDR2 (germline): SGHRS, YFSETQ. This CDR3 is built from 14 residues. The CDR3 region is CASSGQGTYNEQFF. The CDR3 coding sequence is TGCGCCAGCAGCGGACAGGGGACCTACAATGAGCAGTTCTTC.

This clonotype has at least ten counts. The chain has TRBV19 and TRBJ2-1; 8 bases match TRBD2. V was pared by 7 bases and J by 3 bases, with 8 bases of the junction left unmatched. CDR1 is LNHDA, CDR2 SQIVND, per germline (reference sequence). The CDR3 totals 15 residues. The CDR3 DNA follows: TGTGCCAGTACCCCGGAGGCGGGAGGCTACAATGAGCAGTTCTTC. This translates into CASTPEAGGYNEQFF.

The V and J genes are TRBV4-1 and TRBJ1-5, with D tentatively TRBD1 (5 bases). Per the germline V gene, CDR1 is MGHRA and CDR2 is YSYEKL. CDR3 length: 13 amino acids. V was pared by 5 bases and J by 5 bases, with 10 bases between. CDR3 coding DNA: TGCGCCAGCAGCAGGGACTTCTATCAGCCCCAGCATTTT. It yields the protein CASSRDFYQPQHF.

This clonotype was picked up many times. Relative to the germline gene, one junction end is altered; a read error may explain this. The rearrangement links TRBV27 to TRBJ1-6; D perhaps matches TRBD1 (6 bases). The CDR3 is made up of 16 amino acids. Germline CDR1 MNHEY, CDR2 SMNVEV (reference sequence). In DNA, the CDR3 is TGTGCCAGCAGTTCGCGGGGGGGCCCTGGGAGTTCACCCATCCACTTT. Encoded protein: CASSSRGGPGSSPIHF.

This clonotype was found many times. The rearrangement uses TRBV5-1 and TRBJ2-3, with D uncertain. The germline V gene encodes CDR1 SGHRS and CDR2 YFSETQ. V lost 3 bases and J 6 bases, leaving 17 bases between the germline ends. The CDR3 consists of 15 residues. The CDR3 coding sequence is TGCGCCAGCAGCTCCGGACGTGGAAGTATTGATACGCAGTATTTT. Its protein product is CASSSGRGSIDTQYF.

V usage is TRBV20-1 and J usage is TRBJ2-7, with D possibly being TRBD1 or TRBD2 (5 bases each). CDR1 is DFQATT, CDR2 SNEGSKA, per germline (reference sequence). This CDR3 comprises 13 residues. V lost 6 bases, J lost 0 bases, and 12 bases lay in between. CDR3 in DNA: TGCAGTGCCGTCGTAGGGACCTCCTACGAGCAGTACTTC. Translating it yields CSAVVGTSYEQYF.

CDR3 loop: CSAKGLPNEQYF. The CDR3 DNA reads TGCAGTGCCAAGGGTCTTCCCAACGAGCAGTACTTC. This chain joins TRBV20-1 and TRBJ2-7; D not resolved. CDR3 length: 12 residues. The germline V gene has CDR1 DFQATT and CDR2 SNEGSKA (reference sequence). Trimming removed 6 bases at V and 5 bases at J, with 14 bases between.

The chain has TRBV7-6 and TRBJ2-5; D unresolved. Germline V gene lookup returns CDR1 SGHVS and CDR2 FNYEAQ. The CDR3 consists of 14 residues. The V end lost 3 bases, the J end lost 11 bases, and 19 bases lay between the germline ends. DNA of the CDR3: TGTGCCAGCAGCTTGGATGGATACCTTTTAGAGCAGTACTTC. Its protein product is CASSLDGYLLEQYF.

J is TRBJ1-1 and V is TRBV5-1; D is unresolved. The CDR3 sequence is 15 residues long. With 3 bases removed from V and 0 bases from J, the gap between germline ends came to 12 bases. From germline, CDR1 is SGHRS and CDR2 YFSETQ. The chain's CDR3 is CASSSATGLNTEAFF. The CDR3 region has the DNA TGCGCCAGCAGCTCGGCCACCGGTCTGAACACTGAAGCTTTCTTT.

The rearrangement links TRBV6-1 to TRBJ2-1; maybe TRBD2 (6 bases). CDR1 and CDR2 (germline): MNHNS, SASEGT. The CDR3 spans 16 residues. V lost 0 bases and J 6 bases, leaving 15 bases between the germline ends. DNA for the CDR3: TGTGCCAGCAGTGAAGCGGGACTGGGGCCTAGCAATGAGCAGTTCTTC. Its translation: CASSEAGLGPSNEQFF.

The chain carries TRBV7-6 and TRBJ2-5; the match to TRBD1 covers 8 bases. Near its end, the DNA agrees better with TRBJ2-7, so the J call may be wrong. CDR3 size: 14 residues. From germline, CDR1 is SGHVS and CDR2 FNYEAQ. The CDR3 nucleotides are TGTGCCAGCAGCTTAGATGACAGGGGCCACGAGCAGTACTTC. Translating gives CASSLDDRGHEQYF.

This clonotype was counted between two and nine times. The J gene is TRBJ2-4, the V gene TRBV7-9; D perhaps matches TRBD2 (6 bases). With the DNA end fitting TRBJ2-5 better, the J assignment may be wrong. Germline V gene lookup returns CDR1 SEHNR and CDR2 FQNEAQ (reference sequence). The CDR3 sequence is 14 residues long. CDR3 coding DNA: TGTGCCAGCAGCCAGGTCCTAGCGCAAGAGACCCAGTACTTC. Translated: CASSQVLAQETQYF.

This clonotype was seen ten or more times. The rearrangement uses TRBV3-1 and TRBJ2-7; no definite D call. The CDR3 is 16 residues long. V was cut by 4 bases and J by 2 bases, with 18 bases left in between. The V gene's germline CDR1 is LGHDT and CDR2 YNNKEL (reference sequence). The CDR3 here is CASSLRRQSKAYEQYF. The CDR3 bases are TGTGCCAGCAGCCTTCGTCGGCAAAGCAAAGCCTACGAGCAGTACTTC.

This clonotype has a count of ten or more. The chain couples TRBV6-5 to TRBJ2-1; 7 bases map to TRBD2. The trim removed 0 bases at V and 4 bases at J, leaving 0 bases unmatched. Germline values: CDR1 MNHEY, CDR2 SVGAGI. The CDR3 contains 14 residues. The CDR3 loop is CASSYSAGYNEQFF. In DNA form, the CDR3 reads TGTGCCAGCAGTTACTCAGCGGGATACAATGAGCAGTTCTTC.

As concerns this clonotype: A single base separates this from a much larger clone, so it may be a read error. The chain joins TRBV12-3 or TRBV12-4 to TRBJ2-3, with TRBD2 matching over 11 bases. There are 16 residues in the CDR3. CDR3 in amino acids: CASRAPGLAVTDMQYF. As DNA, the CDR3 is TGTGCCAGCAGAGCCCCGGGACTAGCGGTCACAGATATGCAGTATTTT.

This clonotype has only one observation. The rearrangement uses TRBV7-2 and TRBJ2-2; D remains unclear. V dropped 5 bases and J dropped 6 bases, with 10 bases sitting between them. This CDR3 is 13 amino acids long. Germline V CDR1 and CDR2: SGHTA, FQGNSA. DNA of the CDR3: TGTGCCAGCAGCACAAAGTCGTCCGGGGAGCTGTTTTTT. Translation: CASSTKSSGELFF. Together with reference TRBV7-2 and TRBJ2-2, the CDR3 gives the full variable domain: GAGVSQSPSNKVTEKGKDVELRCDPISGHTALYWYRQSLGQGLEFLIYFQGNSAPDKSGLPSDRFSAERTGGSVSTLTIQRTQQEDSAVYLCASSTKSSGELFFGEGSRLTVL.

There are many counts of this clonotype. V and J are TRBV27 and TRBJ2-7, with 14 bases fitting TRBD2. Per the germline V gene, CDR1 is MNHEY and CDR2 is SMNVEV (reference sequence). The CDR3 totals 15 residues. V shed 5 bases and J 2 bases; nucleotides not matched to a gene: 2. The CDR3 is CASSRGLAGAYEQYF. CDR3 DNA sequence: TGTGCCAGCAGTAGGGGACTAGCGGGGGCCTACGAGCAGTACTTC.

This clonotype has ten or more counts. J is TRBJ2-1 and V is TRBV10-3; D is unclear. The CDR3 totals 12 residues. V shed 7 bases and J shed 7 bases, with 11 bases lying between them. Germline CDR1 and CDR2: ENHRY and SYGVKD. CDR3 nucleotides: TGTGCCATCACGCCCGGGTGGAATGAGCAGTTCTTC. Protein: CAITPGWNEQFF.

This clonotype was detected ten times or more. V gene TRBV12-3 or TRBV12-4 combines with J gene TRBJ2-5, with TRBD1 matching over 10 bases. V gave up 3 bases and J gave up 4 bases; unmatched junction bases: 2. The CDR3 consists of 14 residues. The CDR3 loop reads CASSFRTGGETQYF. In nucleotides, the CDR3 is TGTGCCAGCAGTTTCAGGACAGGGGGAGAGACCCAGTACTTC.

This chain links TRBV7-9 with TRBJ2-2, with no clear D. The ends were cut back, 11 bases at V and 1 base at J, with 5 bases in the middle. Germline CDR1 SEHNR, CDR2 FQNEAQ (reference sequence). The length of the CDR3 is 11 residues. The CDR3 loop reads CAGENTGELFF. The CDR3 coding sequence is TGTGCCGGTGAGAACACCGGGGAGCTGTTTTTT.

This clonotype was recorded only once. This clone may be a read error of a much larger clone one base away. Here the CDR3 reads CSASTSTDTQYF. In nucleotides, the CDR3 is TGCAGTGCCTCGACTAGCACAGATACGCAGTATTTT. The chain couples TRBV20-1 to TRBJ2-3; D gene unclear. Trimming shortened V by 6 bases and J by 0 bases, and 7 bases separated the two germline ends. This CDR3 spans 12 amino acids. Looked up from germline, CDR1 is DFQATT and CDR2 is SNEGSKA (reference sequence).